Listed here is a single TCR beta chain. The target of this receptor is not known. No per-base quality is available; no much larger clone lies one base away. One collaborating source in Seattle enrolled patients while the patients were actively infected and followed the patients over time throughout the course of disease. Whole blood was collected in K2EDTA tubes by collaborating institutions according to the institutions' own protocols. For TCRbeta analysis, collaborators shipped samples as frozen whole blood, isolated PBMCs, or DNA extracted from either of those sample types. The immunoSEQ Assay, a bias-controlled multiplex PCR, was used to amplify TCRbeta CDR3 regions from genomic DNA. For the original study's pipeline: The number of nucleated cells in each sample was estimated by amplification of reference gene primers within the assay. To quantify the absolute abundance of each unique TCRbeta CDR3 rearrangement, sequence reads were collapsed and filtered. Productive Simpson clonality was computed per sample as the square root of Simpson's diversity index over productive rearrangements. Held by TCRdb, this immuneACCESS table contains in-frame sequences only and omits some clones. Under half of the omission traces to an unresolved V gene where checked; the cause of the rest is unknown. V and J calls and clone size are copied from that table; D and trimming were computed from the DNA. The sample table contains roughly 190,000 clones; only one count was recorded for 85% to 95% of them. The ten largest clones capture 0.7% to 0.8% of the sample.

The sample originates from a study of blood T cell repertoires in COVID-19 (dated by TCRdb to the early 2020s). Background on the whole study: Samples from collaborators originated in the United States, Italy and Spain and spanned both the acute and convalescent phases of COVID-19. The prospective study material was composed of cDNA or gDNA derived from T cells, B-cell-depleted T cells, or PBMCs. Subjects who had been exposed to COVID-19, were actively infected with it, or had recovered from it provided the deeply sampled blood TCRbeta repertoires that made up the dataset. A freely available public database, intended as a resource for researchers studying the immune response to SARS-CoV-2, is where the repertoires were released. Samples were obtained from the ongoing ImmuneRACE study (first 160 participants) and from over a thousand subjects provided by 6 global collaborators. A de-identified subject ID, COVID-19 status, age in years and sex were almost always included in the sample metadata. Where available, HLA class I and class II types were taken from metadata supplied by the sample provider and were not determined by assay-based typing.

What the study reported, not specific to this receptor: Clinical and demographic metadata were provided uncurated, with the amount varying by source and participant.

Cut back by 4 bases and 6 bases, the V and J ends lie 12 bases apart. The CDR3, from cysteine to phenylalanine, totals 13 residues. This entry keeps only the CDR3 DNA: 39 bases, framed from base 1. CDR1 LGHDT and CDR2 YNNKEL are derived from the germline V gene (reference sequence). The rearranged chain carries TRBV3-1 (or the pseudogene TRBV3-2) and TRBJ1-1; TRBD1 is a possible D gene, resting on 5 matching bases. The receptor's source is a man under 40 with COVID-19, enrolled during active disease. Sequenced sample: peripheral blood. The CDR3 region reads CASSPRDSAEAFF. The DNA is as follows: TGTGCCAGCAGCCCCAGGGATTCCGCTGAAGCTTTCTTT.